This T cell receptor beta chain was identified in a study of T cells in Graves' hyperthyroidism and ophthalmopathy. RNA transcripts yielded amplified TCR beta CDR3 regions. Researchers ran a first-round RT-PCR on the TCR CDR3 using the HTBI primer set. TCRdb independently ran MiXCR on the multiplex PCR reads; one entry per CDR3 protein. The data show roughly 640,000 distinct CDR3 sequences, more than 15% seen once. Between the trimmed V and J ends, which lost 4 bases and 6 bases, there was a span of 10 bases. The CDR3 consists of 13 residues. Germline V gene lookup returns CDR1 SGHRS and CDR2 YFSETQ. This clonotype was detected a few times.

The genes are TRBV5-1 and TRBJ2-2, with D possibly being TRBD2 (6 bases). What was sequenced was blood. This receptor was obtained from a woman aged 40 to 49 with Graves' ophthalmopathy. CDR3 coding DNA: TGCGCCAGCAGCCACGGGGGTTCCGGGGAGCTGTTTTTT. Encoded protein: CASSHGGSGELFF. The whole variable domain, remainder taken from reference TRBV5-1 and TRBJ2-2, is KAGVTQTPRYLIKTRGQQVTLSCSPISGHRSVSWYQQTPGQGLQFLFEYFSETQRNKGNFPGRFSGRQFSNSRSEMNVSTLELGDSALYLCASSHGGSGELFFGEGSRLTVL.